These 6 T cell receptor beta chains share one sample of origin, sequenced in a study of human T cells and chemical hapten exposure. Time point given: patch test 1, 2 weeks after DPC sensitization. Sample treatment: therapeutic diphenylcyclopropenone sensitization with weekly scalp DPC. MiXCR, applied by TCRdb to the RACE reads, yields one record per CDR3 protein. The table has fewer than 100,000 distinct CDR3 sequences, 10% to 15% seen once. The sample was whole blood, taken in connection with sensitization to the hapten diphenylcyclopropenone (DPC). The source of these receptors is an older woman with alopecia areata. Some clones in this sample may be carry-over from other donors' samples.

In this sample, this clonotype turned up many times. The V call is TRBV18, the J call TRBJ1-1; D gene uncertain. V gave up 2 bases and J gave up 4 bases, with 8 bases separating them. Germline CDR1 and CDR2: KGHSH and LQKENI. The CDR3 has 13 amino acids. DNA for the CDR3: TGTGCCAGCTCACCAAATGAGGGCACTGAAGCTTTCTTT. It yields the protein CASSPNEGTEAFF.

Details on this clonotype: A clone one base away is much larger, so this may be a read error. The CDR3: CASSLIGQGHGYIF. CDR3 nucleotide sequence: TGTGCCAGCAGTTTGATTGGACAGGGGCATGGCTACATCTTC. This chain connects TRBV2 to TRBJ1-2; TRBD1 matches at 9 bases. The CDR3 is 14 residues long. Germline CDR1 reads SNHLY; CDR2 reads FYNNEI.

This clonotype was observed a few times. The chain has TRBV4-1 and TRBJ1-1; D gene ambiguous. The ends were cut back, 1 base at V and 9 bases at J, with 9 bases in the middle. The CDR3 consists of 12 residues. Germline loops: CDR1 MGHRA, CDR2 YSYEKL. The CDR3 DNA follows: TGCGCCAGCAGCCAAGTTAGAGGGAAAGCTTTCTTT. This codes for CASSQVRGKAFF.

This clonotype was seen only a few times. The CDR3 DNA sequence: TGTGCCATCAGCACCGACAGGGATCTATATGGCTACACCTTC. It codes for CAISTDRDLYGYTF. V gene TRBV10-3 combines with J gene TRBJ1-2; 7 bases match TRBD1. The CDR3 consists of 14 residues. Germline V lookup: CDR1 ENHRY, CDR2 SYGVKD. With V trimmed by 6 bases and J by 5 bases, 9 bases remained unmatched.

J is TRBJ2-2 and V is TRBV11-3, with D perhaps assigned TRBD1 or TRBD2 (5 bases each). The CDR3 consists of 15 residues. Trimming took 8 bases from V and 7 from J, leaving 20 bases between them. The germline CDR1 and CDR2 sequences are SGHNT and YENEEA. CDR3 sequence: CASARGAEYSGELFF. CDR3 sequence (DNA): TGTGCCAGCGCCCGAGGGGCAGAATATAGCGGGGAGCTGTTTTTT. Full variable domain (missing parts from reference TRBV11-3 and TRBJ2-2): EAGVVQSPRYKIIEKKQPVAFWCNPISGHNTLYWYLQNLGQGPELLIRYENEEAVDDSQLPKDRFSAERLKGVDSTLKIQPAELGDSAVYLCASARGAEYSGELFFGEGSRLTVL.

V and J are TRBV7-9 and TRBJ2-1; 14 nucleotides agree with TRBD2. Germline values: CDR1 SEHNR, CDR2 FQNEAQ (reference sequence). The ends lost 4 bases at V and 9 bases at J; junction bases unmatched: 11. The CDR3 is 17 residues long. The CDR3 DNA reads TGTGCCAGCAGCTCCCCGTGGGGACTAGCGGGGGTAACTGAGCAGTTCTTC. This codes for CASSSPWGLAGVTEQFF.